Presented here are 2 T cell receptor beta chains from one specimen sequenced in a study of T cell responses to AZD1222 COVID-19 vaccine (dated by TCRdb to the early 2020s). What the time point label conveys for this sample: baseline before first vaccination. Library generation was performed with the immunoSEQ multiplex PCR assay. Drawn from immuneACCESS, this table holds only the in-frame rearrangements with V and J called that TCRdb kept. Clones are partly lost; checked studies trace under half to an unresolved V gene and leave the rest unexplained. The sample table records under 80,000 clones; 70% to 90% of these occur just once. The ten largest clones capture less than 20% of the sample. This material consisted of peripheral blood, taken on day 0 of AZD1222 vaccination. The source is an adult in good health.

The chain uses TRBV6-1 and TRBJ2-7, with D hard to call. Looked up from germline, CDR1 is MNHNS and CDR2 is SASEGT. The CDR3 runs to 10 residues. V lost 1 base and J lost 13, with 8 bases in between. For the CDR3, the DNA is TGTGCCAGCAGTGAAGTTACCTACTACTTC. Amino acids: CASSEVTYYF.

The V gene is TRBV28, the J gene TRBJ2-7; D may be TRBD2 (5 bases). The CDR3 has 16 residues. The V gene lost 6 bases and the J gene lost 2 bases, with 20 bases spanning the gap. Germline V CDR1 and CDR2: MDHEN, SYDVKM. For the CDR3, the DNA is TGTGCCAGCAGCCCACCCGGACTTAATCTTCCCTACGAGCAGTACTTC. Its translation: CASSPPGLNLPYEQYF.